These T cell receptor beta chains were read from a single sample in a study of vaccination and CD4 T cells after COVID-19. For these receptors, no antigen is known. TCRdb recomputed calls from the PCR reads with MiXCR, one row per CDR3 protein. This table holds about 14,000 distinct CDR3 sequences, under 50% found once. The sequenced sample was CD4+ T cells from blood, cultured in vitro. These receptors originate from a human donor who had recovered from COVID-19. The CDR3 runs from the conserved cysteine through the conserved F or W. The order of the fields is V gene, clone size, J gene, D gene, CDR3 protein, CDR3 DNA. The D gene is left open where the match is weak. Clone size is given for some rows only: seen once, a few or many times, or a class if the clone is expanded.

TRBV20-1,NA,TRBJ2-3,TRBD2,CSAPRTSGTDTQYF,TGCAGTGCTCCCCGGACTAGCGGCACAGATACGCAGTATTTT
TRBV10-2,few,TRBJ2-5,TRBD2,CASSDLAGGETQYF,TGCGCCAGCAGTGATCTAGCGGGAGGTGAGACCCAGTACTTC
TRBV20-1,few,TRBJ2-7,NA,CSARDYPPYEQYF,TGCAGTGCTAGAGACTACCCGCCATACGAGCAGTACTTC
TRBV20-1,NA,TRBJ1-1,NA,CSASRAGPTLAEAFF,TGCAGTGCATCCCGGGCAGGGCCAACATTGGCTGAAGCTTTCTTT
TRBV18,NA,TRBJ2-5,NA,CASSRLPQETQYF,TGTGCCAGCTCACGCCTGCCTCAAGAGACCCAGTACTTC
TRBV20-1,NA,TRBJ1-1,NA,CSPSRNSETMNTEAFF,TGCAGTCCCTCCCGGAACTCCGAGACCATGAACACTGAAGCTTTCTTT
TRBV20-1,NA,TRBJ2-2,NA,CSARENTGELFF,TGCAGTGCCCGGGAGAACACCGGGGAGCTGTTTTTT
TRBV10-3,few,TRBJ2-1,TRBD2,CAISVSGNSGSLYNEQFF,TGTGCCATCAGTGTTAGCGGGAATAGCGGGAGCCTCTACAATGAGCAGTTCTTC
TRBV4-1,NA,TRBJ2-3,TRBD2,CASSQGLGGAGDDTQYF,TGCGCCAGCAGCCAAGGGCTTGGTGGAGCGGGAGATGATACGCAGTATTTT
TRBV11-3,few,TRBJ1-1,NA,CASSSGTEAFF,TGTGCCAGCAGCTCCGGCACTGAAGCTTTCTTT
TRBV6-1,NA,TRBJ2-1,TRBD2,CASSEVLAGGDEQFF,TGTGCCAGCAGTGAAGTACTAGCGGGAGGGGATGAGCAGTTCTTC
TRBV6-1,few,TRBJ2-3,TRBD2,CASKREATDTQYF,TGTGCCAGCAAGCGGGAGGCCACAGATACGCAGTATTTT
TRBV24-1,NA,TRBJ2-5,NA,CATSDSQGLETQCF,TGTGCCACCAGTGATTCTCAGGGGTTAGAGACCCAGTGCTTC
TRBV15,NA,TRBJ2-1,NA,CATSRAANEQFF,TGTGCCACCAGCAGAGCTGCCAATGAGCAGTTCTTC
TRBV19,few,TRBJ1-1,NA,CASSINTVIEAFF,TGTGCCAGTAGTATTAATACGGTCATTGAAGCTTTCTTT
TRBV20-1,NA,TRBJ2-6,NA,CCVGAGANVLTF,TGCTGCGTCGGCGCGGGGGCCAACGTCCTGACTTTC
TRBV7-9,NA,TRBJ2-4,TRBD2,CASSLPSGSGAKNIQYF,TGTGCCAGCAGCTTACCTAGCGGGAGCGGTGCCAAAAACATTCAGTACTTC
TRBV12-3/TRBV12-4,few,TRBJ2-3,NA,CASRILGADTQYF,TGTGCCAGCAGAATTCTAGGGGCAGATACGCAGTATTTT
TRBV9,few,TRBJ2-5,NA,CASSVGPTTETQYF,TGTGCCAGCAGCGTAGGGCCCACCACCGAGACCCAGTACTTC
TRBV21-1,NA,TRBJ1-3,NA,CASSKVGSGNTIYF,NA
TRBV27,few,TRBJ1-2,NA,CASSSSAQGRRGYTF,TGTGCCAGCAGTTCCTCCGCCCAGGGCCGTCGGGGCTACACCTTC
TRBV28,few,TRBJ2-3,TRBD2,CASSRPESGRAGTDTQYF,TGTGCCAGCAGTAGGCCCGAAAGCGGGAGGGCTGGAACAGATACGCAGTATTTT
TRBV7-3,NA,TRBJ2-3,NA,CASSLTGLSTDTQYF,TGTGCCAGCAGCTTAACGGGACTGAGCACAGATACGCAGTATTTT
TRBV20-1,NA,TRBJ2-5,TRBD1,CSARVTGGEETQYF,TGCAGTGCTAGAGTTACAGGGGGCGAGGAGACCCAGTACTTC
TRBV20-1,few,TRBJ2-2,TRBD2,CSARGSGRDWNTGELFF,TGCAGTGCCAGGGGTAGCGGGAGAGATTGGAACACCGGGGAGCTGTTTTTT
TRBV20-1,few,TRBJ2-2,TRBD2,CSAEGLLNTGELFF,TGCAGTGCTGAGGGACTACTCAACACCGGGGAGCTGTTTTTT
TRBV20-1,NA,TRBJ2-1,NA,CSASGSRDEQFF,TGCAGTGCTAGCGGGAGTAGGGATGAGCAGTTCTTC
TRBV28,NA,TRBJ2-7,NA,CASSLAGLFSYEQYF,TGTGCCAGCAGTTTAGCAGGGCTTTTCTCCTACGAGCAGTACTTC
TRBV5-4,NA,TRBJ1-2,NA,CASSLAAGSNYGYTF,TGTGCCAGCAGCTTGGCGGCAGGATCTAACTATGGCTACACCTTC
TRBV20-1,NA,TRBJ1-5,NA,CSARGSSHSNQPQHF,TGCAGTGCTAGAGGGTCCAGCCATAGCAATCAGCCCCAGCATTTT
TRBV7-2,few,TRBJ1-2,NA,CASSLGAGDYGYTF,TGTGCCAGCAGCTTAGGTGCCGGAGACTATGGCTACACCTTC
TRBV9,NA,TRBJ2-1,NA,CASSVGRYRYNEQFF,TGTGCCAGCAGCGTAGGCAGATATCGATACAATGAGCAGTTCTTC
TRBV4-3,few,TRBJ1-3,TRBD1,CASSPRPNRGLSGNTIYF,TGCGCCAGCAGCCCAAGGCCTAACAGGGGGCTCTCTGGAAACACCATATATTTT
TRBV24-1,few,TRBJ1-2,NA,CATSELGRQGYTF,TGTGCCACCAGTGAGTTGGGCCGGCAGGGCTACACCTTC
TRBV20-1,NA,TRBJ1-5,NA,CSARGSGNRLNQPQHF,TGCAGTGCTAGGGGATCAGGGAATAGGCTTAATCAGCCCCAGCATTTT
TRBV18,few,TRBJ1-2,NA,CASSPMVEQGRGYTF,TGTGCCAGCTCCCCAATGGTGGAACAGGGACGAGGCTACACCTTC
TRBV7-3,few,TRBJ2-2,NA,CASSLITGELFF,TGTGCCAGCAGCTTAATTACCGGGGAGCTGTTTTTT
TRBV2,few,TRBJ1-1,NA,CASSEMAGNTEAFF,TGTGCCAGCAGTGAAATGGCAGGGAACACTGAAGCTTTCTTT
TRBV6-1,NA,TRBJ2-3,NA,CASSEAGATDTQYF,TGTGCCAGCAGTGAAGCGGGAGCTACAGATACGCAGTATTTT
TRBV6-1,medium-sized,TRBJ1-5,NA,CASSLIRDGGSQPQHF,TGTGCCAGCAGTCTAATCCGGGACGGCGGTAGTCAGCCCCAGCATTTT
TRBV2,NA,TRBJ2-2,NA,CASSDLGVDDTGELFF,TGTGCCAGCAGTGATCTTGGCGTAGATGACACCGGGGAGCTGTTTTTT
TRBV12-3/TRBV12-4,few,TRBJ2-7,TRBD1,CASSLRTGGLDEQYF,TGTGCCAGCAGTCTAAGGACAGGGGGTCTGGACGAGCAGTACTTC
TRBV7-9,NA,TRBJ2-7,NA,CASSLAGISYEQYF,TGTGCCAGCAGCTTAGCAGGGATATCCTACGAGCAGTACTTC
TRBV20-1,NA,TRBJ1-4,NA,CSARSDSLEKLFF,TGCAGTGCTAGATCCGACAGTTTGGAAAAACTGTTTTTT
TRBV7-2,few,TRBJ2-2,TRBD2,CASSLAFGRTGGELFF,TGTGCCAGCAGCTTAGCATTCGGGAGGACGGGAGGGGAGCTGTTTTTT
TRBV6-5,NA,TRBJ2-7,NA,CASSYGPAGEQYF,TGTGCCAGCAGTTACGGGCCCGCTGGCGAGCAGTACTTC
TRBV3-1,NA,TRBJ2-2,TRBD1,CASSHTGQGDGELFF,TGTGCCAGCAGCCATACGGGACAGGGGGACGGGGAGCTGTTTTTT
TRBV6-1,few,TRBJ2-3,TRBD2,CASSGGTSGRDTQYF,TGTGCCAGCAGTGGCGGGACTAGCGGGAGAGATACGCAGTATTTT
TRBV29-1,NA,TRBJ2-7,TRBD1,CSVSKGTGGNEQYF,TGCAGCGTTTCGAAAGGGACAGGGGGCAACGAGCAGTACTTC
TRBV29-1,NA,TRBJ2-7,TRBD1,CSVEAGGGYEQYF,TGCAGCGTTGAGGCAGGGGGCGGGTACGAGCAGTACTTC
TRBV28,NA,TRBJ1-5,NA,CASSLSDQPQHF,TGTGCCAGCAGTTTATCGGATCAGCCCCAGCATTTT
TRBV6-1,NA,TRBJ2-2,TRBD2,CASRMTSGRTGELFF,TGTGCCAGCAGAATGACTAGCGGGAGAACCGGGGAGCTGTTTTTT
TRBV6-1,NA,TRBJ2-7,NA,CASSDRWTVGEQYF,TGTGCCAGCAGCGACCGGTGGACAGTTGGGGAGCAGTACTTC
TRBV19,NA,TRBJ2-3,NA,CASSVASGTDTQYF,TGTGCCAGTAGTGTGGCTAGCGGCACAGATACGCAGTATTTT
TRBV7-2,few,TRBJ2-7,TRBD2,CASSSTSGGTYEQYF,TGTGCCAGCAGCTCGACTAGCGGGGGTACCTACGAGCAGTACTTC
TRBV6-2/TRBV6-3,few,TRBJ2-3,NA,CASRQGRATDTQYF,TGTGCCAGCAGACAGGGGAGGGCCACAGATACGCAGTATTTT
TRBV6-1,few,TRBJ2-7,NA,CASSEMGEQYF,TGTGCCAGCAGTGAAATGGGCGAGCAGTACTTC
TRBV27,NA,TRBJ2-7,TRBD2,CASSLLAGPFYEQYF,TGTGCCAGCAGTCTCTTAGCGGGGCCCTTCTACGAGCAGTACTTC
TRBV20-1,NA,TRBJ2-1,TRBD2,CSAESSGHNEQFF,TGCAGTGCGGAATCTAGCGGTCACAATGAGCAGTTCTTC
TRBV20-1,few,TRBJ2-1,NA,CSARDHREYEQFF,TGCAGTGCTAGAGATCACCGGGAGTATGAGCAGTTCTTC